These 22 T cell receptor beta chains were sequenced from one sample in a study of shared clonotypes between healthy human individuals. Generated by immunoSEQ multiplex PCR, the TCRdb table keeps only in-frame clones and is missing some. The table lists approximately 2.5 million clones, 80% to 95% of them singletons. What was sequenced was naive CD4+ T cells from PBMCs. Subset here: CD45RA+ positively selected. These receptors came from a young man in good health. Some clones in this sample may be carry-over from other donors' samples.

As DNA, the CDR3 is TGTGCCAGCAGCCCCGGGGGACTATCGCAAGAGACCCAGTACTTC. Protein: CASSPGGLSQETQYF. The rearrangement uses TRBV28 and TRBJ2-5; TRBD2 agrees at 7 bases. Trimming removed 6 bases from V and 2 bases from J; junction bases left unmatched: 9. CDR3 length equals 15 residues. Germline values: CDR1 MDHEN, CDR2 SYDVKM.

V usage is TRBV4-3 and J usage is TRBJ1-4, with no clear D. CDR3 length equals 17 residues. The germline gives CDR1 LGHNA, CDR2 YSLEER. Trimming took 0 bases from V and 7 from J, leaving 18 bases between them. The DNA for the CDR3 is TGCGCCAGCAGCCAAGATCTGATGAGGGCCGGTAGTGAAAAACTGTTTTTT. As protein: CASSQDLMRAGSEKLFF.

The chain carries TRBV7-2 and TRBJ1-2; D possibly corresponds to TRBD1 (6 bases). This CDR3 spans 15 amino acids. Germline lookup yields CDR1 SGHTA and CDR2 FQGNSA. V lost 7 bases to trimming and J lost 2 bases, with 17 bases between them. The CDR3 nucleotides are TGTGCCAGCACCCTAGGGGGGACCTGGAACTATGGCTACACCTTC. This gives the protein CASTLGGTWNYGYTF.

The chain links TRBV28 to TRBJ2-7; 11 nucleotides align to TRBD2. The junction had 2 bases not matched to a gene; V was cut back by 6 bases and J by 4 bases. CDR1 MDHEN and CDR2 SYDVKM come from the germline V gene. The CDR3 is made up of 13 amino acids. The CDR3 bases are TGTGCCAGCAGGGGGACTAGCGGATACGAGCAGTACTTC. Translating gives CASRGTSGYEQYF.

Note on this clone: Other DNA sequences in this sample translate to the same CDR3. The V and J genes are TRBV15 and TRBJ2-5; weak D call: TRBD2 (6 bases). From germline, CDR1 is LNHNV and CDR2 YYDKDF (reference sequence). The CDR3 totals 15 residues. Trimming stripped 1 base from V and 4 bases from J, with 13 bases between. CDR3 nucleotide sequence: TGTGCCACCAGCAGAGTCGGAGGGGCGGGAGAGACCCAGTACTTC. It encodes CATSRVGGAGETQYF.

On this clone: At the DNA level, this CDR3 is encoded by other sequences in the same sample as well. For the CDR3, the DNA is TGTGCCAGCAGCCCTGACCTCTCTGGAAACACCATATATTTT. Translation gives CASSPDLSGNTIYF. This chain connects TRBV14 to TRBJ1-3; no clear D gene. The germline V gene has CDR1 SGHDN and CDR2 FVKESK. Trimming left V 4 bases short and J 0 bases short, with 7 bases between. The CDR3 extends over 14 amino acids.

The chain employs TRBV5-1 and TRBJ2-5; perhaps D is TRBD1 or TRBD2 (5 bases each). The germline CDR1 and CDR2 sequences are SGHRS and YFSETQ. This CDR3 comprises 13 residues. Deletions cut 7 bases from V and 1 base from J, with 11 bases between. The CDR3 DNA reads TGCGCCAGCGGGCTGAGGGGCCAAGAGACCCAGTACTTC. Translation: CASGLRGQETQYF.

The chain uses TRBV2 and TRBJ1-4; a possible D gene is TRBD1 (6 bases). CDR1 is SNHLY, CDR2 FYNNEI, per germline. V was pared by 3 bases and J by 10 bases, with 18 bases between. The CDR3 is 15 residues long. The CDR3 protein is CASSDTGRGSGKLFF. The CDR3 DNA sequence: TGTGCCAGCAGTGATACGGGCAGGGGATCGGGAAAACTGTTTTTT.

CDR3 region: CSAVGGGYTF. CDR3 sequence (DNA): TGCAGTGCAGTGGGGGGTGGCTACACCTTC. The chain is built from TRBV20-1 and TRBJ1-2; a weak D match, TRBD1 (5 bases). Trimming took 6 bases from V and 7 from J, leaving 9 bases between them. CDR3 size: 10 residues. From germline, CDR1 is DFQATT and CDR2 SNEGSKA (reference sequence).

The chain combines TRBV18 with TRBJ1-2, with TRBD1 as a possible D gene (5 bases). The V gene's germline CDR1 is KGHSH and CDR2 LQKENI. The CDR3 runs 15 residues. Trimming left V 8 bases short and J 1 base short, with 17 bases between. CDR3 DNA: TGTGCCAGCCCCCGGGGGGGGACGATTAACTATGGCTACACCTTC. Translation: CASPRGGTINYGYTF.

This clone has a single count. V and J are TRBV5-1 and TRBJ2-7, with 8 bases fitting TRBD1. The trim removed 1 base at V and 2 bases at J, leaving 5 bases unmatched. This CDR3 contains 15 residues. Germline V CDR1 and CDR2: SGHRS, YFSETQ. The CDR3 DNA is TGCGCCAGCAGCTTGAATGGACAGGGCCCCTACGAGCAGTACTTC. Amino acid sequence: CASSLNGQGPYEQYF.

The rearrangement joins TRBV10-3 to TRBJ2-5, with TRBD1 matching 8 bases. Looked up from germline, CDR1 is ENHRY and CDR2 is SYGVKD. With 5 bases clipped from V and 4 bases from J, the junction kept 3 bases outside the gene matches. The CDR3 loop spans 13 amino acids. For the CDR3, the DNA is TGTGCCATCAGTCGACAGGGGAGAGAGACCCAGTACTTC. Translating gives CAISRQGRETQYF.

Details on this clone: One base away lies a much larger clone, so this may be a sequencing read error. The sample holds other DNA sequences that translate to the same CDR3. V is TRBV5-1 and J is TRBJ2-2; unclear D gene. Trimming stripped 2 bases from V and 2 bases from J, with 1 base between. This CDR3 comprises 12 residues. Germline V CDR1 and CDR2: SGHRS, YFSETQ. The CDR3: CASSFNTGELFF. The CDR3 DNA follows: TGCGCCAGCAGCTTCAACACCGGGGAGCTGTTTTTT.

The gene calls are TRBV28 and TRBJ2-1; TRBD2 matches 7 bases. Looked up from germline, CDR1 is MDHEN and CDR2 is SYDVKM. The CDR3 loop spans 15 amino acids. The J segment lost 6 bases and the V segment lost 11 bases, leaving 16 bases of the junction unmatched. The CDR3 nucleotides read TGTGCCGGTCAGCCTGGGGGGGAGGGGTCCAATGAGCAGTTCTTC. Residues: CAGQPGGEGSNEQFF.

The chain uses TRBV19 and TRBJ2-1, with 11 bases lining up with TRBD2. The CDR3 totals 15 residues. The V gene end was trimmed by 5 bases and the J gene end by 2 bases; junction bases not matched to a gene: 2. CDR1 and CDR2 (germline): LNHDA, SQIVND (reference sequence). The CDR3 is CASSAGLAAYNEQFF. In DNA, the CDR3 is TGTGCCAGTAGTGCGGGACTAGCGGCCTACAATGAGCAGTTCTTC.

This clone was seen a single time. J is TRBJ1-1 and V is TRBV9; the D gene is possibly TRBD1 (6 bases). V lost 0 bases to trimming and J lost 7 bases, with 16 bases between them. This CDR3 has 15 amino acids. Looked up from germline, CDR1 is SGDLS and CDR2 is YYNGEE. Here the CDR3 reads CASSVEGVGDVEAFF. The CDR3 DNA follows: TGTGCCAGCAGCGTAGAGGGGGTTGGGGATGTTGAAGCTTTCTTT.

The chain is built from TRBV9 and TRBJ1-4, with 9 bases aligning to TRBD1. J gave up 6 bases and V 4 bases, and 4 bases lay outside the gene matches. Germline lookup yields CDR1 SGDLS and CDR2 YYNGEE. This CDR3 spans 14 amino acids. CDR3 nucleotides: TGTGCCAGCAGCATGAGGGACAGGGATGAAAAACTGTTTTTT. Its translation: CASSMRDRDEKLFF.

The rearrangement uses TRBV6-6 and TRBJ1-5, with 8 bases aligning to TRBD1. V shed 6 bases and J 11 bases; nucleotides not matched to a gene: 3. This CDR3 has 11 residues. Germline V gene sequence: CDR1 MNHNY, CDR2 SVGAGI (reference sequence). Here the CDR3 DNA reads TGTGCCAGCAGGGGACAGGTGGCCCAGCATTTT. It specifies CASRGQVAQHF.

The V and J genes are TRBV27 and TRBJ2-7; 15 bases match TRBD2. This CDR3 region has 18 residues. The J segment lost 1 base and the V segment lost 1 base, leaving 5 bases of the junction unmatched. CDR1 and CDR2 (germline): MNHEY, SMNVEV (reference sequence). The CDR3 sequence: CASSLFGLAGGISYEQYF. The CDR3 nucleotides read TGTGCCAGCAGTTTATTCGGACTAGCGGGAGGGATATCCTACGAGCAGTACTTC.

The chain recombines TRBV28 with TRBJ2-5; D possibly corresponds to TRBD1 (5 bases). The CDR3 length is 14 residues. From germline, CDR1 is MDHEN and CDR2 SYDVKM. Trimming cost V 2 bases and J 5 bases, with 12 bases left between them. CDR3 protein: CASSLVDITETQYF. The CDR3 DNA reads as TGTGCCAGCAGTTTAGTGGACATCACGGAGACCCAGTACTTC.

The chain carries TRBV2 and TRBJ2-4, with no clear D. V dropped 2 bases and J dropped 0 bases, with 5 bases sitting between them. The CDR3 loop spans 14 amino acids. Germline CDR1 reads SNHLY; CDR2 reads FYNNEI. The chain's CDR3 is CASSEFRAKNIQYF. In DNA, the CDR3 is TGTGCCAGCAGTGAATTCCGAGCCAAAAACATTCAGTACTTC.

V usage is TRBV14 and J usage is TRBJ2-7; D gene ambiguous. This CDR3 contains 11 residues. The V and J ends lost 8 bases and 4 bases respectively, with 9 bases between them. Germline lookup yields CDR1 SGHDN and CDR2 FVKESK. CDR3 nucleotides: TGTGCCAGCGCCAAGAGGTACGAGCAGTACTTC. Residues: CASAKRYEQYF.